The 26 T cell receptor beta chains listed next were all sequenced from one sample in a study of blood T cell repertoires in COVID-19. The method was immunoSEQ multiplex PCR; TCRdb's version includes in-frame clones alone and lacks a portion of them. This table has roughly 260,000 clones, 65% to 90% appearing once. Sequencing input: peripheral blood. Source of these receptors: a woman in her seventies with acute or convalescent COVID-19.

The chain carries TRBV3-1 (or the pseudogene TRBV3-2) and TRBJ1-2; TRBD1 agrees at 10 bases. The CDR3 contains 13 residues. Germline V gene data show CDR1 as LGHDT and CDR2 as YNNKEL (reference sequence). V lost 5 bases and J lost 7; bases outside the gene matches: 4. CDR3 amino acids: CASSEGQGLGYTF. The CDR3 bases are TGTGCCAGCAGCGAGGGACAGGGGCTTGGCTACACCTTC.

The chain has TRBV4-1 and TRBJ2-1, with D possibly matching TRBD2 (6 bases). Germline CDR1 reads MGHRA; CDR2 reads YSYEKL. Trimming took off 0 bases at V and 9 bases at J, with 21 bases between the two ends. The CDR3 is 17 amino acids. CDR3 coding DNA: TGCGCCAGCAGCCAAGAAAATCCCAGACTGCGGGGTTCTGAGCAGTTCTTC. Protein: CASSQENPRLRGSEQFF.

This rearrangement joins TRBV7-2 to TRBJ1-5, with a weak D call TRBD1 (5 bases). Trimming removed 2 bases from V and 3 bases from J, with 20 bases in between. Germline V gives CDR1 SGHTA, CDR2 FQGNSA. The CDR3 covers 18 residues. The DNA for the CDR3 is TGTGCCAGCAGCTTACGTCCAGGGCTGGATCTTTCCAATCAGCCCCAGCATTTT. Its translation is CASSLRPGLDLSNQPQHF.

This chain joins TRBV4-1 and TRBJ2-7; 10 bases match TRBD1. V shed 4 bases and J 1 base; nucleotides not matched to a gene: 4. The CDR3 loop spans 15 amino acids. CDR1 is MGHRA, CDR2 YSYEKL, per germline. The CDR3 region is CASSPGQGKSYEQYF. The CDR3 DNA reads TGCGCCAGCAGCCCGGGACAGGGGAAATCCTACGAGCAGTACTTC.

V usage is TRBV7-7 and J usage is TRBJ2-2; D may be TRBD1 (7 bases). Germline CDR1 is SSHAT and CDR2 is FNYEAQ (reference sequence). Trimming shortened V by 10 bases and J by 4 bases, and 13 bases separated the two germline ends. The CDR3 is made up of 13 amino acids. Here the CDR3 DNA reads TGTGCCAAAGGACAGGAGGGCACCGGGGAGCTGTTTTTT. Protein product: CAKGQEGTGELFF.

The chain links TRBV7-6 to TRBJ1-4; D perhaps matches TRBD1 (6 bases). Trimming cost V 2 bases and J 5 bases, with 12 bases left between them. The germline CDR1 and CDR2 sequences are SGHVS and FNYEAQ. This CDR3 has 15 residues. The CDR3 is CASSLNQGLNEKLFF. In DNA form, the CDR3 reads TGTGCCAGCAGCTTAAACCAGGGGCTAAATGAAAAACTGTTTTTT.

The rearrangement uses TRBV6-5 and TRBJ1-2; D is possibly TRBD1 (5 bases). Germline values: CDR1 MNHEY, CDR2 SVGAGI. Trimming shortened V by 6 bases and J by 4 bases, and 15 bases separated the two germline ends. The CDR3 totals 14 residues. CDR3 bases: TGTGCCAGCAGATATCTACAGGCGATCTATGGCTACACCTTC. Translating gives CASRYLQAIYGYTF.

This clone was recorded at least ten times. V gene TRBV19 combines with J gene TRBJ1-1, with TRBD1 matching 7 bases. V lost 5 bases, J lost 1 base, and 7 bases stayed unmatched. This CDR3 is 15 amino acids long. Germline assignment: CDR1 LNHDA and CDR2 SQIVND (reference sequence). CDR3 protein: CASSAPRDRNTEAFF. Here the CDR3 DNA reads TGTGCCAGTAGTGCCCCCCGGGACAGGAACACTGAAGCTTTCTTT.

There are a few counts of this clone. The chain has TRBV6-5 and TRBJ1-2; D may be TRBD1 (6 bases). The V gene lost 4 bases and the J gene lost 6 bases, with 15 bases spanning the gap. CDR3 size: 14 residues. Per germline, CDR1 MNHEY and CDR2 SVGAGI. CDR3 loop: CASSSPGVLDGYTF. CDR3 DNA: TGTGCCAGCAGTTCGCCAGGGGTGCTTGATGGCTACACCTTC.

V usage is TRBV4-3 and J usage is TRBJ1-5; no reliable D call. Germline values: CDR1 LGHNA, CDR2 YSLEER. This CDR3 has 13 residues. The V gene lost 8 bases and the J gene lost 4 bases, with 12 bases spanning the gap. The CDR3, as DNA: TGCGCCAGCTCTACCCGAGTAAATCAGCCCCAGCATTTT. Its protein is CASSTRVNQPQHF.

This clone was seen only once. This chain uses TRBV19 with TRBJ1-5, with 7 bases matching TRBD1. Germline V lookup: CDR1 LNHDA, CDR2 SQIVND (reference sequence). The CDR3 is 15 amino acids. The V and J ends lost 9 bases and 3 bases, in that order; junction bases with no gene match: 11. The CDR3 protein is CASAPGQRPNQPQHF. The CDR3 DNA reads as TGTGCCAGCGCCCCGGGACAGAGACCCAATCAGCCCCAGCATTTT.

V usage is TRBV6-1 and J usage is TRBJ1-1; D ambiguous. V gave up 6 bases and J gave up 6 bases, with 8 bases separating them. The CDR3 has 11 residues. In germline, CDR1 is MNHNS, CDR2 SASEGT. Here the CDR3 DNA reads TGTGCCAGCAGCCCCTGGCCTGAAGCTTTCTTT. Its protein is CASSPWPEAFF.

The chain has TRBV20-1 and TRBJ2-1, with 10 bases identical to TRBD1. The CDR3 runs 17 residues. V shed 3 bases, J shed 9 bases, and the junction held 17 bases outside the gene matches. Germline-derived CDR1 and CDR2 are DFQATT and SNEGSKA (reference sequence). The CDR3 protein is CSASVTGGAGGGGEQFF. Here the CDR3 DNA reads TGCAGTGCTAGTGTGACAGGGGGCGCTGGGGGAGGAGGTGAGCAGTTCTTC.

V and J are TRBV28 and TRBJ1-2; D not resolved. The CDR3 extends over 12 amino acids. V lost 8 bases and J lost 8, with 15 bases in between. Germline V CDR1 and CDR2: MDHEN, SYDVKM. The CDR3 nucleotides read TGTGCCAGCGGTATACCAGCGGAGGGCTACACCTTC. This gives the protein CASGIPAEGYTF.

This clone was counted once. This chain joins TRBV19 and TRBJ2-6; TRBD1 aligns across 8 bases. The trim removed 5 bases at V and 0 bases at J, leaving 6 bases unmatched. The CDR3 is 17 residues long. The germline V gene encodes CDR1 LNHDA and CDR2 SQIVND (reference sequence). In DNA, the CDR3 is TGTGCCAGTAGTCGGGACAGGAGTTTCTCTGGGGCCAACGTCCTGACTTTC. It codes for CASSRDRSFSGANVLTF.

CDR3 in DNA: TGCGCCAGCAGCTGGACAGATTTGAACACTGAAGCTTTCTTT. It codes for CASSWTDLNTEAFF. The chain joins TRBV5-1 to TRBJ1-1; D may be TRBD1 (6 bases). The CDR3 runs to 14 residues. V dropped 3 bases and J dropped 0 bases, with 9 bases sitting between them. Germline CDR1 and CDR2: SGHRS and YFSETQ. Using reference TRBV5-1 and TRBJ1-1 for the parts outside the CDR3, the full variable domain is KAGVTQTPRYLIKTRGQQVTLSCSPISGHRSVSWYQQTPGQGLQFLFEYFSETQRNKGNFPGRFSGRQFSNSRSEMNVSTLELGDSALYLCASSWTDLNTEAFFGQGTRLTVV.

This clone appeared a single time. This chain connects TRBV2 to TRBJ1-2; the D gene is possibly TRBD1 (6 bases). CDR1 is SNHLY, CDR2 FYNNEI, per germline. Deletions cut 6 bases from V and 3 bases from J, with 11 bases between. This CDR3 has 13 residues. The CDR3 region has the DNA TGTGCCAGCAGCGACGACAGGTACTATGGCTACACCTTC. Residues: CASSDDRYYGYTF.

This clone occurred a few times. The gene calls are TRBV7-2 and TRBJ2-3, with 15 bases that match TRBD2. Germline CDR1 and CDR2: SGHTA and FQGNSA. This CDR3 is 17 amino acids long. J was trimmed by 5 bases and V by 1 base; bases with no gene match: 4. In nucleotides, the CDR3 is TGTGCCAGCAGCTTAGGGACTAGCGGGGGGGCGATAGATACGCAGTATTTT. It encodes CASSLGTSGGAIDTQYF. Variable domain in full (rest from reference TRBV7-2 and TRBJ2-3): GAGVSQSPSNKVTEKGKDVELRCDPISGHTALYWYRQSLGQGLEFLIYFQGNSAPDKSGLPSDRFSAERTGGSVSTLTIQRTQQEDSAVYLCASSLGTSGGAIDTQYFGPGTRLTVL.

The chain is built from TRBV7-9 and TRBJ1-4, with TRBD1 matching over 7 bases. This CDR3 comprises 15 residues. Germline V gives CDR1 SEHNR, CDR2 FQNEAQ (reference sequence). V lost 8 bases, J lost 4 bases, and 10 bases stayed unmatched. The DNA of the CDR3 is TGTGCCAGCTGCTGTCGGGACAGTCTTAATGAAAAACTGTTTTTT. It is translated as CASCCRDSLNEKLFF.

This rearrangement joins TRBV27 to TRBJ1-2; D is perhaps TRBD1 (5 bases). This CDR3 is built from 15 residues. Looked up from germline, CDR1 is MNHEY and CDR2 is SMNVEV (reference sequence). The V end was cut by 2 bases, the J end by 9 bases, with 19 bases between. CDR3 region: CASSLEGRGPGSYTF. The DNA for the CDR3 is TGTGCCAGCAGTTTAGAGGGGCGGGGCCCGGGAAGCTACACCTTC.

The V and J genes are TRBV11-3 and TRBJ2-1; 9 nucleotides match TRBD2. Losses at the gene ends were 3 bases for V and 4 bases for J; bases not matched to a gene: 7. The CDR3 covers 16 residues. Germline values: CDR1 SGHNT, CDR2 YENEEA. The CDR3 nucleotides read TGTGCCAGCAGCTTGGGGACTAGCCCCGGGTACAATGAGCAGTTCTTC. This sequence encodes CASSLGTSPGYNEQFF. The whole variable domain, remainder taken from reference TRBV11-3 and TRBJ2-1, is EAGVVQSPRYKIIEKKQPVAFWCNPISGHNTLYWYLQNLGQGPELLIRYENEEAVDDSQLPKDRFSAERLKGVDSTLKIQPAELGDSAVYLCASSLGTSPGYNEQFFGPGTRLTVL.

The V and J genes are TRBV12-3 or TRBV12-4 and TRBJ1-1, with 9 nucleotides matching TRBD1. V lost 6 bases to trimming and J lost 5 bases; unmatched junction nucleotides: 4. This CDR3 contains 13 residues. The chain's CDR3 is CASRRQGGTEAFF. CDR3 nucleotide sequence: TGTGCCAGCAGGCGACAGGGGGGTACTGAAGCTTTCTTT.

The rearrangement joins TRBV15 to TRBJ2-1; 8 nucleotides match TRBD2. The germline V gene has CDR1 LNHNV and CDR2 YYDKDF (reference sequence). The V gene end was trimmed by 8 bases and the J gene end by 1 base; junction bases not matched to a gene: 1. The CDR3 has 13 amino acids. The DNA of the CDR3 is TGTGCCACCGGGACTAGTTCCTACAATGAGCAGTTCTTC. As protein: CATGTSSYNEQFF.

This sequence joins TRBV19 and TRBJ2-7, with D perhaps matching TRBD1 (6 bases). The CDR3 has 14 amino acids. In germline, CDR1 is LNHDA, CDR2 SQIVND (reference sequence). The V gene lost 5 bases and the J gene lost 6 bases, with 17 bases spanning the gap. CDR3 coding DNA: TGTGCCAGTAGTCCTCCGGACAGATGGGGCGAGCAGTACTTC. Its translation is CASSPPDRWGEQYF.

The CDR3, as DNA: TGTGCCAGCAGGCAGGGGAGCACCGGGGAGCTGTTTTTT. It yields the protein CASRQGSTGELFF. The rearrangement uses TRBV6-1 and TRBJ2-2; maybe TRBD1 (6 bases). From germline, CDR1 is MNHNS and CDR2 SASEGT. V was pared by 6 bases and J by 4 bases, with 9 bases between. The CDR3 spans 13 residues.

The chain has TRBV2 and TRBJ2-1; weak D call: TRBD2 (6 bases). The length of the CDR3 is 16 residues. Trimming pared 3 bases from V and 0 bases from J, leaving 12 bases between. Per germline, CDR1 SNHLY and CDR2 FYNNEI. CDR3 residues: CASSEAGRSSYNEQFF. CDR3 in DNA: TGTGCCAGCAGTGAGGCGGGGAGGAGCTCCTACAATGAGCAGTTCTTC.